This T cell receptor (beta chain) was observed in a study of blood T cell repertoires in COVID-19. Study-wide context: Material from acute and convalescent COVID-19 was sourced from the United States, Italy and Spain. PBMCs, B-cell-depleted T cells, or T cells were the source of the cDNA or gDNA that made up the material.

TCRdb's table, derived via immunoSEQ multiplex PCR, lists solely in-frame clones and lacks some. The sample consists of about 39,000 clones, over 75% of them appearing once. This receptor was taken from a human donor in a cohort sampled during active COVID-19. The sample was peripheral blood.

This chain's CDR3 is CASSMGSGSTEAFF. As DNA, the CDR3 is TGTGCCAGTAGTATGGGCAGCGGGAGCACTGAAGCTTTCTTT. The chain uses TRBV19 and TRBJ1-1; no clear D. The V end lost 3 bases, the J end lost 4 bases, and 12 bases lay between the germline ends. Germline V gene lookup returns CDR1 LNHDA and CDR2 SQIVND (reference sequence). The CDR3 covers 14 residues.